Listed here are 13 T cell receptor beta chains from one sample, sequenced in a study of spatial heterogeneity in lung cancer. Broader study findings: How many expanded intratumoral alpha and beta TCRs were present tracked the tumor mutation count, which was a count of nonsynonymous mutations.

Documented time point: sample taken at primary tumor resection. TCRdb used MiXCR to reprocess the 5' RACE reads, holding one entry per CDR3 protein. The sample includes approximately 8,000 distinct CDR3 sequences, under 10% of them seen just once. These receptors have no identified antigens. Specimen: lung tumor tissue, collected at surgery. The receptors were gathered from a male donor with early-stage non-small cell lung cancer.

By share, this clonotype counts as medium-sized (0.01 to 0.1%). This beta chain represents an off-target read in a library built for alpha chains; its size is of limited meaning. The V and J genes are TRBV27 and TRBJ2-5, with D perhaps given as TRBD1 or TRBD2 (5 bases each). The CDR3 runs to 14 residues. Trimming took off 6 bases at V and 4 bases at J, with 15 bases between the two ends. The germline gives CDR1 MNHEY, CDR2 SMNVEV (reference sequence). For the CDR3, the DNA is TGTGCCAGCAGCCCGGTGAGGGGCGGAGAGACCCAGTACTTC. Translating gives CASSPVRGGETQYF.

This clonotype is labeled as medium-sized (0.01 to 0.1%). This beta chain is an off-target read within a library intended for alpha chains, so its frequency means little. This rearrangement joins TRBV7-9 to TRBJ2-1, with a possible D match to TRBD2 (6 bases). Trimming shortened V by 3 bases and J by 5 bases, and 17 bases separated the two germline ends. The CDR3 has 16 residues. Germline V gene lookup returns CDR1 SEHNR and CDR2 FQNEAQ (reference sequence). Here the CDR3 DNA reads TGTGCCAGCAGCTTGGCGGGGTGGGGCCGGGACAATGAGCAGTTCTTC. Its translation: CASSLAGWGRDNEQFF.

By frequency in the sample, this clonotype is medium-sized. This beta chain is an unintended read in a library built for alpha chains; its size means little. The V call is TRBV30, the J call TRBJ2-5; a possible D gene is TRBD2 (6 bases). Germline assignment: CDR1 GTSNPN and CDR2 SVGIG (reference sequence). Trimming took off 2 bases at V and 5 bases at J, with 12 bases between the two ends. The CDR3 is made up of 13 amino acids. In nucleotides, the CDR3 is TGTGCCTGGAGTAAATCCGGAGGGGAGACCCAGTACTTC. It translates to CAWSKSGGETQYF.

This clonotype was counted at least ten times. This beta chain is an unintended read in a library built for alpha chains; its size means little. V and J are TRBV2 and TRBJ2-3; D remains ambiguous. The CDR3 has 11 amino acids. In germline, CDR1 is SNHLY, CDR2 FYNNEI. Trimming removed 5 bases at V and 2 bases at J, with 2 bases between. For the CDR3, the DNA is TGTGCCAGCAGTAACACAGATACGCAGTATTTT. Its translation is CASSNTDTQYF.

This clonotype occurred a few times. Within a library made for alpha chains, this beta chain is off target, and its count is uninformative. The rearrangement uses TRBV5-5 and TRBJ2-7, with 7 nucleotides matching TRBD1. The V gene's germline CDR1 is SGHKS and CDR2 YYEKEE (reference sequence). V lost 5 bases and J lost 7; bases outside the gene matches: 9. CDR3 length: 13 residues. The CDR3 sequence is CASSYTGEGEQYF. The CDR3, as DNA: TGTGCCAGCAGTTATACAGGGGAAGGGGAGCAGTACTTC.

This clonotype is medium-sized. This beta chain came through as a stray read in a library set up for alpha chains, and its size says little. This rearrangement joins TRBV6-6 to TRBJ1-5; D gene unclear. The CDR3 runs 15 residues. Germline V lookup: CDR1 MNHNY, CDR2 SVGAGI (reference sequence). Trimming took 6 bases from V and 6 from J, leaving 18 bases between them. CDR3 sequence reads: CASSRGGQASQPQHF. CDR3 coding DNA: TGTGCCAGCAGCCGGGGAGGGCAGGCGAGTCAGCCCCAGCATTTT.

This clonotype ranks as medium-sized. Within a library made for alpha chains, this beta chain is off target, and its count is uninformative. The rearrangement joins TRBV11-2 to TRBJ2-1; TRBD2 is a possible D gene (6 bases). Germline V gene sequence: CDR1 SGHAT, CDR2 FQNNGV. This CDR3 is built from 15 residues. V was trimmed by 6 bases and J by 9 bases, leaving 21 bases between them. This CDR3 is CASRSPGLLGGEQFF. In nucleotides, the CDR3 is TGTGCCAGCAGGTCCCCGGGACTCTTGGGAGGTGAGCAGTTCTTC.

In its sample, this clonotype is medium-sized (0.01 to 0.1%). This beta chain is a stray sequence in a library constructed for alpha chains; its clone size is not meaningful. The chain employs TRBV9 and TRBJ2-7; 13 bases match TRBD2. CDR1 is SGDLS, CDR2 YYNGEE, per germline. The CDR3 totals 16 residues. Germline trimming cut 0 bases from V and 4 bases from J; bases unmatched to any gene: 4. CDR3 nucleotides: TGTGCCAGCAGCGTAGGGACTAGCGGGAGCAAGTACGAGCAGTACTTC. Translation: CASSVGTSGSKYEQYF.

This clonotype qualifies as medium-sized. This beta chain appears as a stray read in a library generated for alpha chains; its size is not informative. V usage is TRBV12-3 or TRBV12-4 and J usage is TRBJ1-1; D ambiguous. Deletions cut 2 bases from V and 11 bases from J, with 15 bases between. The CDR3 is 13 amino acids. CDR3 DNA: TGTGCCAGCAGTTTAAAGTCTGGGGTGGGTGCTTTCTTT. As protein: CASSLKSGVGAFF.

This clonotype is medium-sized (0.01 to 0.1%) by share. With the library built for alpha chains, this beta chain is off target and its frequency is not meaningful. The CDR3 nucleotides are TGTGCCAGCAGCTTTGGGGCTTCGGAGACCCAGTACTTC. It encodes CASSFGASETQYF. J is TRBJ2-5 and V is TRBV11-1; D perhaps matches TRBD1 (5 bases). The CDR3 runs to 13 residues. V was trimmed by 3 bases and J by 5 bases, leaving 10 bases between them. Germline V CDR1 and CDR2: SGHAT, FQDESV (reference sequence).

This clonotype counts as medium-sized. This beta chain is off target for a library built for alpha chains, so its abundance means little. The V gene is TRBV4-2, the J gene TRBJ1-5, with D maybe TRBD1 (5 bases). The CDR3 length is 15 residues. V was pared by 0 bases and J by 5 bases, with 11 bases between. Germline V lookup: CDR1 LGHNA, CDR2 YNFKEQ. CDR3 sequence: CASSQDRGSHQPQHF. CDR3 nucleotides: TGTGCCAGCAGCCAAGATAGGGGATCGCATCAGCCCCAGCATTTT.

This clonotype counts as medium-sized. Because this beta chain is a stray read in a library intended to capture alpha chains, its abundance should not be given much weight. V is TRBV20-1 and J is TRBJ1-6, with 7 nucleotides matching TRBD1. Germline V gene data show CDR1 as DFQATT and CDR2 as SNEGSKA (reference sequence). The CDR3 loop spans 15 amino acids. V trimming: 5 bases; J trimming: 8 bases; junction bases outside the gene matches: 12. CDR3 nucleotide sequence: TGCAGTGCTCAGCGACAGGGCCGTACCGATTCACCCCTCCACTTT. As protein: CSAQRQGRTDSPLHF.

The sample holds many counts of this clonotype. Found in a library prepared for alpha chains, this beta chain is an off-target read, and its abundance has little meaning. The genes are TRBV18 and TRBJ2-5, with 8 bases lining up with TRBD2. The ends lost 4 bases at V and 1 base at J; junction bases unmatched: 5. The CDR3 length is 15 residues. CDR1 and CDR2 from the germline V gene are KGHSH and LQKENI. The CDR3 here is CASSQRGLSQETQYF. CDR3 nucleotide sequence: TGTGCCAGCTCACAGCGGGGGCTTTCCCAAGAGACCCAGTACTTC.